The 29 T cell receptor beta chains listed next were all sequenced from one sample in a study of shared clonotypes between healthy human individuals (dated by TCRdb to about 2020). CD8 naive samples were CD45RO-negative cells positively selected for CCR7, giving a CD45RA+CCR7+ population that excluded TemRA cells. Libraries were made using the immunoSEQ multiplex PCR assay. TCRdb carries this immuneACCESS record with in-frame sequences only. Its versions omit some clonotypes, under half of them owing to an unresolved V gene in the studies checked, with the rest unexplained. This sample holds around 2,000,000 clones; less than 95% were observed only once. The ten biggest clones cover around 1.1% of the sample. The sample consisted of naive CD8+ T cells sorted from blood. This specimen's cell subset or site label, per the study, means: CD45RA+CCR7+. The receptors stem from a man younger than 35 in good health.

The chain couples TRBV4-3 to TRBJ2-5; D remains ambiguous. With the DNA end fitting TRBJ2-7 better, the J assignment may be wrong. Germline assignment: CDR1 LGHNA and CDR2 YSLEER. This CDR3 spans 15 amino acids. CDR3 sequence (DNA): TGCGCCAGCAGCCAAGGGGCAGCCCCGTCCTACGAGCAGTACTTC. Amino acid sequence: CASSQGAAPSYEQYF.

This sequence joins TRBV13 and TRBJ2-7; TRBD2 agrees at 9 bases. The V and J ends lost 5 bases and 0 bases, in that order; junction bases with no gene match: 14. In germline, CDR1 is PRHDT, CDR2 FYEKMQ (reference sequence). This CDR3 spans 18 amino acids. The CDR3 nucleotides are TGTGCCAGCAGCCCCGCGGGAGCGGGGGGTATGCCCTCCTACGAGCAGTACTTC. Its protein product is CASSPAGAGGMPSYEQYF.

The gene calls are TRBV29-1 and TRBJ2-3, with D possibly TRBD2 on 6 matching bases. Germline lookup yields CDR1 SQVTM and CDR2 ANQGSEA. V was clipped by 7 bases and J by 2 bases, with 13 bases between them. The CDR3 contains 13 residues. CDR3 sequence: CSARGPNTDTQYF. Written as DNA, the CDR3 is TGCAGCGCGCGGGGTCCGAACACAGATACGCAGTATTTT.

The chain has TRBV5-6 and TRBJ1-2; TRBD1 matches 7 bases. This CDR3 spans 14 amino acids. Germline CDR1 and CDR2: SGHDT and YYEEEE. V was clipped by 0 bases and J by 5 bases; unmatched bases: 4. Written as DNA, the CDR3 is TGTGCCAGCAGCTTGGGGTTGACAGGGTATGGCTACACCTTC. This encodes CASSLGLTGYGYTF. The full variable domain, its missing parts supplied by reference TRBV5-6 and TRBJ1-2, is DAGVTQSPTHLIKTRGQQVTLRCSPKSGHDTVSWYQQALGQGPQFIFQYYEEEERQRGNFPDRFSGHQFPNYSSELNVNALLLGDSALYLCASSLGLTGYGYTFGSGTRLTVV.

V gene TRBV2 combines with J gene TRBJ2-3; no firm D call. Germline V CDR1 and CDR2: SNHLY, FYNNEI. The CDR3 totals 15 residues. The germline V and J ends were trimmed by 5 bases and 4 bases, with 16 bases remaining between them. The CDR3 loop reads CASSTGQASADTQYF. CDR3 DNA sequence: TGTGCCAGCAGTACGGGTCAGGCCTCCGCAGATACGCAGTATTTT. The variable domain in full, with the rest retrieved from reference TRBV2 and TRBJ2-3, is EPEVTQTPSHQVTQMGQEVILRCVPISNHLYFYWYRQILGQKVEFLVSFYNNEISEKSEIFDDQFSVERPDGSNFTLKIRSTKLEDSAMYFCASSTGQASADTQYFGPGTRLTVL.

V usage is TRBV19 and J usage is TRBJ2-7, with 7 bases matching TRBD1. The junction had 10 bases not matched to a gene; V was cut back by 2 bases and J by 3 bases. This CDR3 has 16 residues. Looked up from germline, CDR1 is LNHDA and CDR2 is SQIVND (reference sequence). The CDR3 nucleotides read TGTGCCAGTAGTATAAAACTCAGGGACAGTATCTACGAGCAGTACTTC. It encodes CASSIKLRDSIYEQYF.

The V and J genes are TRBV6-5 and TRBJ1-1, with D possibly matching TRBD1 (5 bases). V lost 2 bases and J lost 5, with 6 bases in between. The CDR3 contains 12 residues. Germline CDR1 MNHEY, CDR2 SVGAGI. The CDR3 sequence is CASSYDRTEAFF. For the CDR3, the DNA is TGTGCCAGCAGTTACGACAGAACTGAAGCTTTCTTT.

This clone has just one count. V usage is TRBV13 and J usage is TRBJ2-7; TRBD1 matches at 7 bases. CDR3 length: 13 residues. Losses at the gene ends were 3 bases for V and 3 bases for J; bases not matched to a gene: 2. From germline, CDR1 is PRHDT and CDR2 FYEKMQ (reference sequence). This CDR3 is CASSFRDSYEQYF. The CDR3 nucleotides read TGTGCCAGCAGCTTCCGGGACAGCTACGAGCAGTACTTC.

This sequence joins TRBV4-2 and TRBJ1-3, with TRBD1 matching 8 bases. The germline V gene encodes CDR1 LGHNA and CDR2 YNFKEQ. Germline trimming cut 11 bases from V and 8 bases from J; bases unmatched to any gene: 11. The length of the CDR3 is 13 residues. CDR3 DNA: TGTGCCGCAGCTGAGACAGGGGCGGACACCATATATTTT. Its protein product is CAAAETGADTIYF.

The chain recombines TRBV6-1 with TRBJ1-4; tentative D call: TRBD1 (5 bases). The V end lost 3 bases, the J end lost 14 bases, and 16 bases lay between the germline ends. The CDR3 is 13 residues long. Germline V gives CDR1 MNHNS, CDR2 SASEGT. Here the CDR3 reads CASSDPLGGTLFF. CDR3 sequence (DNA): TGTGCCAGCAGTGATCCCTTGGGGGGGACCCTGTTTTTT.

The chain recombines TRBV9 with TRBJ2-1, with 13 positions matching TRBD2. Germline CDR1 is SGDLS and CDR2 is YYNGEE. The CDR3 has 15 amino acids. After removal of 4 bases from V and 5 bases from J, the junction contained 3 bases not matched to a gene. The CDR3: CASSPGTSGNNEQFF. The CDR3 nucleotides read TGTGCCAGCAGCCCAGGGACTAGCGGGAACAATGAGCAGTTCTTC.

This clone has a single count. This sample includes further DNA sequences coding for the same CDR3. The chain uses TRBV7-9 and TRBJ2-1; either TRBD1 or TRBD2 may fit D (6 bases each). V lost 0 bases, J lost 2 bases, and 8 bases lay in between. There are 15 residues in the CDR3. The germline gives CDR1 SEHNR, CDR2 FQNEAQ (reference sequence). The CDR3 nucleotides are TGTGCCAGCAGCTTAGCGGGGGGCCCCTACAATGAGCAGTTCTTC. It yields the protein CASSLAGGPYNEQFF. Looking up the rest from reference TRBV7-9 and TRBJ2-1 gives the full variable domain: DTGVSQNPRHKITKRGQNVTFRCDPISEHNRLYWYRQTLGQGPEFLTYFQNEAQLEKSRLLSDRFSAERPKGSFSTLEIQRTEQGDSAMYLCASSLAGGPYNEQFFGPGTRLTVL.

The gene calls are TRBV7-8 and TRBJ2-5; D is possibly TRBD1 or TRBD2 (7 bases each). CDR1 and CDR2 from the germline V gene are SGHVS and FQNEAQ. The CDR3 loop spans 14 amino acids. V lost 4 bases, J lost 3 bases, and 12 bases lay in between. CDR3 loop: CASSSSGGEETQYF. CDR3 bases: TGTGCCAGCAGCTCATCAGGGGGGGAAGAGACCCAGTACTTC.

The chain is built from TRBV30 and TRBJ2-7; D ambiguous. The CDR3 loop spans 11 amino acids. V gave up 3 bases and J gave up 2 bases, with 5 bases separating them. The germline V gene has CDR1 GTSNPN and CDR2 SVGIG (reference sequence). The chain's CDR3 is CAWRTTYEQYF. The CDR3 bases are TGTGCCTGGAGAACGACCTACGAGCAGTACTTC.

On this clone: This CDR3 is missing its conserved last phenylalanine or tryptophan, likely due to a read error. The limits of the CDR3 on the DNA are not certain, so only TCRdb's listed CDR3 is given. The chain has TRBV30 and TRBJ1-1; the table's D call, TRBD1, has no DNA check behind it. The germline CDR1 and CDR2 sequences are GTSNPN and SVGIG (reference sequence). The CDR3 extends over 14 residues, inclusive of both ends. The CDR3 loop reads CARKGQGGSERTFL.

The rearrangement links TRBV28 to TRBJ1-1; D remains ambiguous. Germline CDR1 is MDHEN and CDR2 is SYDVKM. CDR3 length equals 13 residues. Trimming pared 10 bases from V and 2 bases from J, leaving 14 bases between. CDR3 DNA: TGTGCCATACAGATTACGGGTAACACTGAAGCTTTCTTT. The encoded protein is CAIQITGNTEAFF. Based on the CDR3 plus reference TRBV28 and TRBJ1-1, the full variable domain is DVKVTQSSRYLVKRTGEKVFLECVQDMDHENMFWYRQDPGLGLRLIYFSYDVKMKEKGDIPEGYSVSREKKERFSLILESASTNQTSMYLCAIQITGNTEAFFGQGTRLTVV.

CDR3 coding DNA: TGTGCCAGCAGTTTAAGTATTGCAACTAATGAAAAACTGTTTTTT. This encodes CASSLSIATNEKLFF. The chain is built from TRBV27 and TRBJ1-4, with no clear D. V lost 2 bases, J lost 0 bases, and 7 bases lay in between. The CDR3 loop spans 15 amino acids. Germline CDR1 MNHEY, CDR2 SMNVEV (reference sequence).

The genes are TRBV27 and TRBJ2-7, with D unresolved. Germline assignment: CDR1 MNHEY and CDR2 SMNVEV (reference sequence). V lost 2 bases, J lost 5 bases, and 13 bases lay in between. This CDR3 has 14 amino acids. The DNA of the CDR3 is TGTGCCAGCAGTTTAGGCCGATGGGTCGACGAGCAGTACTTC. Amino acid sequence: CASSLGRWVDEQYF.

The J gene is TRBJ1-2, the V gene TRBV4-3; D call uncertain. Germline V gene data show CDR1 as LGHNA and CDR2 as YSLEER. The V end was cut by 3 bases, the J end by 7 bases, with 12 bases between. The CDR3 spans 13 residues. DNA of the CDR3: TGCGCCAGCAGCCACACCGAGGGCTTTGGCTACACCTTC. The encoded protein is CASSHTEGFGYTF.

On this clone: At the DNA level, this CDR3 is encoded by other sequences in the same sample as well. The chain employs TRBV15 and TRBJ1-3; D unclear. Between the trimmed V and J ends, which lost 0 bases and 2 bases, there was a span of 5 bases. Per the germline V gene, CDR1 is LNHNV and CDR2 is YYDKDF (reference sequence). The CDR3 runs to 14 residues. CDR3: CATSREGTGNTIYF. The CDR3 DNA sequence: TGTGCCACCAGCAGAGAGGGAACTGGAAACACCATATATTTT.

The V call is TRBV6-5, the J call TRBJ1-1; D uncertain. Per the germline V gene, CDR1 is MNHEY and CDR2 is SVGAGI. The CDR3 totals 14 residues. Deletions cut 8 bases from V and 1 base from J, with 14 bases between. The CDR3, as DNA: TGTGCCAGCGGTTGGGGAGGGTCGAACACTGAAGCTTTCTTT. As protein: CASGWGGSNTEAFF.

This sequence joins TRBV29-1 and TRBJ2-3, with TRBD2 matching 7 bases. V lost 0 bases and J lost 9; bases outside the gene matches: 15. Germline V gives CDR1 SQVTM, CDR2 ANQGSEA. This CDR3 contains 16 residues. CDR3 coding DNA: TGCAGCGTTGAAGACCCCACCGGGACTACCCTCCTCACGCAGTATTTT. Its protein product is CSVEDPTGTTLLTQYF.

The rearrangement uses TRBV28 and TRBJ1-6; D remains unclear. The CDR3 covers 16 residues. The germline V and J ends were trimmed by 7 bases and 5 bases, with 18 bases remaining between them. Germline lookup yields CDR1 MDHEN and CDR2 SYDVKM. The CDR3 DNA reads TGTGCCAGCATCTCCCCGCACCATGTCCATAATTCACCCCTCCACTTT. Amino acid sequence: CASISPHHVHNSPLHF. The full variable domain, with the rest looked up from reference TRBV28 and TRBJ1-6, is DVKVTQSSRYLVKRTGEKVFLECVQDMDHENMFWYRQDPGLGLRLIYFSYDVKMKEKGDIPEGYSVSREKKERFSLILESASTNQTSMYLCASISPHHVHNSPLHFGNGTRLTVT.

This chain joins TRBV2 and TRBJ2-7, with 10 nucleotides matching TRBD1. The CDR3 consists of 15 residues. The junction had 9 bases not matched to a gene; V was cut back by 5 bases and J by 5 bases. Germline lookup yields CDR1 SNHLY and CDR2 FYNNEI. This CDR3 reads CASSLPGQGKDEQYF. The DNA for the CDR3 is TGTGCCAGCAGTCTTCCGGGACAGGGGAAAGACGAGCAGTACTTC.

This clone was seen a single time. This chain links TRBV4-3 with TRBJ2-1; TRBD2 aligns across 7 bases. Looked up from germline, CDR1 is LGHNA and CDR2 is YSLEER. Trimming cost V 0 bases and J 6 bases; bases outside gene matches: 8. The CDR3 runs 16 residues. The chain's CDR3 is CASSQDRGEGANEQFF. In DNA, the CDR3 is TGCGCCAGCAGCCAAGATCGAGGGGAGGGCGCCAATGAGCAGTTCTTC.

This chain links TRBV28 with TRBJ2-2; 13 nucleotides agree with TRBD2. Looked up from germline, CDR1 is MDHEN and CDR2 is SYDVKM. The CDR3 contains 15 residues. Germline trimming cut 4 bases from V and 5 bases from J; bases unmatched to any gene: 1. Written as DNA, the CDR3 is TGTGCCAGCAGTTGGACTAGCGGGGGTACCGGGGAGCTGTTTTTT. It is translated as CASSWTSGGTGELFF. The full variable domain, its missing parts supplied by reference TRBV28 and TRBJ2-2, is DVKVTQSSRYLVKRTGEKVFLECVQDMDHENMFWYRQDPGLGLRLIYFSYDVKMKEKGDIPEGYSVSREKKERFSLILESASTNQTSMYLCASSWTSGGTGELFFGEGSRLTVL.

In DNA, the CDR3 is TGTGCCACCAGCAGAGATACCCCGAAGATACAGGGTAGAGGTACTGAAGCTTTCTTT. It translates to CATSRDTPKIQGRGTEAFF. The rearrangement uses TRBV15 and TRBJ1-1; TRBD1 might be the D (6 bases). From germline, CDR1 is LNHNV and CDR2 YYDKDF (reference sequence). The CDR3 contains 19 residues. The V end was cut by 0 bases, the J end by 5 bases, with 25 bases between.

This chain's CDR3 is CATSRNRVESYNEQFF. The CDR3 DNA reads TGTGCCACCAGCAGGAACAGGGTTGAATCCTACAATGAGCAGTTCTTC. This chain joins TRBV15 and TRBJ2-1, with D tentatively TRBD1 (6 bases). Germline V CDR1 and CDR2: LNHNV, YYDKDF (reference sequence). The CDR3 extends over 16 amino acids. Trimming cost V 3 bases and J 1 base, with 13 bases left between them.

This clone appeared once. The chain links TRBV5-4 to TRBJ2-1; D gene unclear. Germline loops: CDR1 SGHNT, CDR2 YYREEE (reference sequence). This CDR3 region has 12 residues. V shed 4 bases and J shed 10 bases, with 12 bases lying between them. The CDR3 DNA follows: TGTGCCAGCAGCGACCCGGTTGGGGAGCAGTTCTTC. This codes for CASSDPVGEQFF. The variable domain in full, completed from reference TRBV5-4 and TRBJ2-1, reads ETGVTQSPTHLIKTRGQQVTLRCSSQSGHNTVSWYQQALGQGPQFIFQYYREEENGRGNFPPRFSGLQFPNYSSELNVNALELDDSALYLCASSDPVGEQFFGPGTRLTVL.